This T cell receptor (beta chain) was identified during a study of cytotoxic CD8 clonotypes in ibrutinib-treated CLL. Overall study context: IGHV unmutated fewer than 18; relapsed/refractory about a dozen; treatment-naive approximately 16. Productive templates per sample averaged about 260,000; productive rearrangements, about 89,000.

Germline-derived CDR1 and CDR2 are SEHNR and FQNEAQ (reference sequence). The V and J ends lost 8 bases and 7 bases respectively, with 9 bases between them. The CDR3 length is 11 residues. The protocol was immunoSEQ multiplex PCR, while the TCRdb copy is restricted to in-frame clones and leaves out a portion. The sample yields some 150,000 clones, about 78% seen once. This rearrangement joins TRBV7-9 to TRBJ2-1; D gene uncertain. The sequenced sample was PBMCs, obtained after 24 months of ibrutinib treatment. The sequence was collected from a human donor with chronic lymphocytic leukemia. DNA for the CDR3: TGTGCCAGCCTATATCGAAATGAGCAGTTCTTC. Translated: CASLYRNEQFF.